The source of this T cell receptor beta chain is a study of long-term antiretroviral therapy in people with HIV. Study information: First collections came about a decade before the 2015 immediate-ART recommendation. Findings and caveats of the study: All time points showed a repertoire dominated by clones expanded before ART. Older ART regimens may have been in use when blood was drawn between the mid-2000s and the late 2010s.

With regard to this clone: Its specificity is not known.

Trimming removed 0 bases from V and 3 bases from J, with 15 bases in between. Germline values: CDR1 MNHNS, CDR2 SASEGT. This CDR3 region has 16 residues. The run of the v3.0 immunoSEQ assay was at survey level. A per-sample goal of roughly 40,000-55,000 T-cell genomes was targeted by sequencing. Assay used: immunoSEQ multiplex PCR; TCRdb lists only in-frame clones, some missing. The table lists 30,000 to 50,000 clones, approximately 87% of them singletons. This TCR derives from a woman aged 45-65 years with HIV. The genes are TRBV6-1 and TRBJ2-7; possible D gene TRBD2, 6 bases. The input for sequencing was unsorted PBMCs, taken 1.2 years after starting antiretroviral therapy. The CDR3 coding sequence is TGTGCCAGCAGTGAAGCGGGCGGGGTCAGGGACTACGAGCAGTACTTC. Its translation is CASSEAGGVRDYEQYF.